Sequencing of this TCR beta chain was carried out in a study of T-cell reconstitution after alpha-beta-depleted transplantation in children. Unique molecular identifiers tagged the TCRbeta library. TCRdb passed the PCR reads through MiXCR, listing each CDR3 protein once. The sample yields about 230,000 distinct CDR3 sequences, around 8.9% seen once. In its sample, this clonotype was seen a few times. In germline, CDR1 is SGHTA, CDR2 FQGNSA. This CDR3 is built from 15 residues. V gave up 2 bases and J gave up 7 bases; unmatched junction bases: 7. The chain recombines TRBV7-2 with TRBJ1-5; 8 nucleotides align to TRBD1. This sequence was found in a human donor who donated a stem cell graft to a child with SCID. The sample in question was PBMCs from the stem cell graft donor, obtained from the stem cell graft. The CDR3 loop is CASSLTTGVGQPQHF. CDR3 bases: TGTGCCAGCAGCTTAACGACAGGGGTGGGACAGCCCCAGCATTTT.